This T cell receptor beta chain was recovered during a study of beta chain features in type 1 diabetes. Study-wide results and limits: For patients, the naive, central memory and Treg TCRB repertoires appeared more alike than for healthy donors. Within each of all four CD4+ subsets, Type 1 diabetes patients had TCRB CDR3s that were moderately but significantly shorter.

The CDR3 length is 14 residues. V lost 3 bases to trimming and J lost 4 bases, with 12 bases between them. Germline V gives CDR1 SEHNR, CDR2 FQNEAQ (reference sequence). Reverse transcribing all isolated RNA meant expressed TCRB transcripts were sequenced. Sequencing was performed with immunoSEQ multiplex PCR; in TCRdb, only in-frame clones are kept and a portion is missing. This sample has a few hundred thousand clones, with approximately 11% found just once. Comment on this clone: What it binds is not known.

This receptor was obtained from a man aged 25 to 40 with type 1 diabetes. The chain uses TRBV7-9 and TRBJ1-2; no firm D call. The sequenced sample consisted of naive CD4+ T cells from blood. The CDR3 bases are TGTGCCAGCAGCTTCGATTCTGGGAGCTATGGCTACACCTTC. It yields the protein CASSFDSGSYGYTF.